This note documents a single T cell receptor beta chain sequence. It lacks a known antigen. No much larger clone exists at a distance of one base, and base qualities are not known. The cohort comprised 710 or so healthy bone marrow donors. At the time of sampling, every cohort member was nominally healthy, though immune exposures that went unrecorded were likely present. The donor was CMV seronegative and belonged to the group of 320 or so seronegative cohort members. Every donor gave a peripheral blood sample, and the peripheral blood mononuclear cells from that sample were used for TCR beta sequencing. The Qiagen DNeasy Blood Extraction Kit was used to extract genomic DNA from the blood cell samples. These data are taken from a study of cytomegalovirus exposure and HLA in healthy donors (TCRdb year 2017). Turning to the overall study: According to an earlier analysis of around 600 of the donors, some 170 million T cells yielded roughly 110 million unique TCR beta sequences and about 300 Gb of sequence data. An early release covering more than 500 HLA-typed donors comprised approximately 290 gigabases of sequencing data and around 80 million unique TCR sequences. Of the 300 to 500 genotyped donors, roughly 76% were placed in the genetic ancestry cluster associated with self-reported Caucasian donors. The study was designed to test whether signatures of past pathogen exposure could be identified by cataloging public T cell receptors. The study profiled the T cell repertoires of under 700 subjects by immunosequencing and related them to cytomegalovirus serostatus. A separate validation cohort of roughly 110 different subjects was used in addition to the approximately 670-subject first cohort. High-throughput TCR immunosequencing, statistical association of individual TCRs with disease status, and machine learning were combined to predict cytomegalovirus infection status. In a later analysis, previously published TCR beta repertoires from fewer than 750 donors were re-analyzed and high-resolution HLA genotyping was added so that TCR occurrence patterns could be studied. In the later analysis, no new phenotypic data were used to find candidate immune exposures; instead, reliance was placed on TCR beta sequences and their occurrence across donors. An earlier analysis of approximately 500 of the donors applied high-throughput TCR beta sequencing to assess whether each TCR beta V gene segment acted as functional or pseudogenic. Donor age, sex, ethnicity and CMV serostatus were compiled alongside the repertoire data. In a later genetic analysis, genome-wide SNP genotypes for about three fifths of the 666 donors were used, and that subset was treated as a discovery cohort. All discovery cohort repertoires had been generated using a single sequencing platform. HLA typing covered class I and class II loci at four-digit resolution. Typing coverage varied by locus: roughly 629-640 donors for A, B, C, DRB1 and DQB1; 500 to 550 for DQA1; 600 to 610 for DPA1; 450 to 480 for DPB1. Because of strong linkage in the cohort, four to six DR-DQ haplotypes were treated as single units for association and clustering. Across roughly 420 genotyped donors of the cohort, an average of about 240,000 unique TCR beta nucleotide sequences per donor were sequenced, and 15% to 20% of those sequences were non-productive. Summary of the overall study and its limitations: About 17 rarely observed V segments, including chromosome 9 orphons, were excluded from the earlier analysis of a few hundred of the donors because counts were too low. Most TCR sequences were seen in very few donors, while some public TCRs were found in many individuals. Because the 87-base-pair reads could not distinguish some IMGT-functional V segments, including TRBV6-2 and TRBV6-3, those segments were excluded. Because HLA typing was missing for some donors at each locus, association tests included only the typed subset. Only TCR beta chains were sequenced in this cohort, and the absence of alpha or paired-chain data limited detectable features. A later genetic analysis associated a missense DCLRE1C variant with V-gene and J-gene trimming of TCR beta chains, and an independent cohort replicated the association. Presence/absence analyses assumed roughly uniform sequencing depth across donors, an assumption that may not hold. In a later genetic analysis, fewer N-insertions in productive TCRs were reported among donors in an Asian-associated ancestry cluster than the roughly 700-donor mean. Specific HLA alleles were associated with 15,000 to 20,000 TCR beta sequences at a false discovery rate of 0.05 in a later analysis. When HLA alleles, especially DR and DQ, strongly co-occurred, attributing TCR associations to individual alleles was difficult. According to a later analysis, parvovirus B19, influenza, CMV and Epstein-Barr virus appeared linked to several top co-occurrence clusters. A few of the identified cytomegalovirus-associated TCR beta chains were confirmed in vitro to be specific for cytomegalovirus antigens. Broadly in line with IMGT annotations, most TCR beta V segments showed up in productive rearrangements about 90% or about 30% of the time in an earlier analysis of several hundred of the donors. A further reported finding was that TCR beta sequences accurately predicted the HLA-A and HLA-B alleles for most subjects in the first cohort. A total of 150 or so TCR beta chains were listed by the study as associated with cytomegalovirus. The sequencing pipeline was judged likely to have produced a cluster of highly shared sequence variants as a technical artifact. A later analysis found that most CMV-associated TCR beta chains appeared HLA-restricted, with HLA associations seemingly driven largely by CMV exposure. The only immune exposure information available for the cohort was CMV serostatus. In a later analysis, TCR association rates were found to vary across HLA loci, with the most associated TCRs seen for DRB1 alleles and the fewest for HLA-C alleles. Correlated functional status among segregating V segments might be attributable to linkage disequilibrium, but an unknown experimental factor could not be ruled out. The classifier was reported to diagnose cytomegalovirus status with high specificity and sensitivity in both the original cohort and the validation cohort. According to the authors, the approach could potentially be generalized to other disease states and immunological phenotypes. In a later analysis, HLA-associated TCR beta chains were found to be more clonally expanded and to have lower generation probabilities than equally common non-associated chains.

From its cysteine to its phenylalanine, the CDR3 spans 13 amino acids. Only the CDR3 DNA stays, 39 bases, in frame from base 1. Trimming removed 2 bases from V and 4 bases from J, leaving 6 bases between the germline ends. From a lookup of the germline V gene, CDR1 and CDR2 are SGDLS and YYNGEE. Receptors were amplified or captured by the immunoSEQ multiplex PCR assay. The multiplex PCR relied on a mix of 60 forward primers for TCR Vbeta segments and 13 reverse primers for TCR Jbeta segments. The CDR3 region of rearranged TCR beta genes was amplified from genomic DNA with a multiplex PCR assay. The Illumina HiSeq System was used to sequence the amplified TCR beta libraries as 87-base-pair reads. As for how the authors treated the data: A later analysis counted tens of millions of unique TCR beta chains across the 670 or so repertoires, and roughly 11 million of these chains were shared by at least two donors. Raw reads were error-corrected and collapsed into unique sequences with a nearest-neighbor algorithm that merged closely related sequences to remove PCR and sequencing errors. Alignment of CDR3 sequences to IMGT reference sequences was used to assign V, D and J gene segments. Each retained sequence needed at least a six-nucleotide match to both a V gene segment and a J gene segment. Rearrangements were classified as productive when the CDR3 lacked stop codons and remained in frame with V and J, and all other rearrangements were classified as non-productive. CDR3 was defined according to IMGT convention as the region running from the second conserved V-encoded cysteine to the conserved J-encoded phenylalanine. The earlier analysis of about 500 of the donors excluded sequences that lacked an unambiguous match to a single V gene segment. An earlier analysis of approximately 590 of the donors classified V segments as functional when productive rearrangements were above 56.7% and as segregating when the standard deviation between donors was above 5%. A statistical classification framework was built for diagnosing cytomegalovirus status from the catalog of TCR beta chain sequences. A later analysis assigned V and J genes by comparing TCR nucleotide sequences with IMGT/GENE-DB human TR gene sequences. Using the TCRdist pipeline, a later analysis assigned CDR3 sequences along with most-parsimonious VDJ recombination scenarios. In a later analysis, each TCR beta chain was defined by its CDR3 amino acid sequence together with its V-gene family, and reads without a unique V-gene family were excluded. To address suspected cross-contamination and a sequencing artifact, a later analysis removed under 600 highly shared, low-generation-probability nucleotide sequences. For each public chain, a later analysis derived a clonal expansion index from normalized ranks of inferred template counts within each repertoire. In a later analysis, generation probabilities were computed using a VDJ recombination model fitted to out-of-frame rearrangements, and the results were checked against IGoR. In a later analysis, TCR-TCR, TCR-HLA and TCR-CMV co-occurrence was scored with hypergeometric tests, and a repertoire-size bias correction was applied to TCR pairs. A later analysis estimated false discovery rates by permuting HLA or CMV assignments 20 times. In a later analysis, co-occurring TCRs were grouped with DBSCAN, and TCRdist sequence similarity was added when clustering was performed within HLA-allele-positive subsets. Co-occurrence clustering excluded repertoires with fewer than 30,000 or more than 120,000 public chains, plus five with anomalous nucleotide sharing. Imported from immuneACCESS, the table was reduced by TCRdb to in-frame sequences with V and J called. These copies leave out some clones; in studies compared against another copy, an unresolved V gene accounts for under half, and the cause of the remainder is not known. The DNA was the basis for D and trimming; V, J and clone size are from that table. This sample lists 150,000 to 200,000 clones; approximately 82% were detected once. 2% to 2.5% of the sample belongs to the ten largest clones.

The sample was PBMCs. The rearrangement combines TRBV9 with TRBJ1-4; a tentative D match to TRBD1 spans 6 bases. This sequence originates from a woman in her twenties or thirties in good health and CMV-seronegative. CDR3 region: CASSVDSNEKLFF. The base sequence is TGTGCCAGCAGCGTGGACAGTAATGAAAAACTGTTTTTT.